Below are 21 T cell receptor beta chains sequenced from a single sample in a study of T-cell reconstitution after alpha-beta-depleted transplantation in children. TCRbeta library construction was performed incorporating unique molecular identifiers. MiXCR, run by TCRdb on the PCR reads, gives a single entry per CDR3 protein. The sample holds around 530,000 distinct CDR3 sequences, around a third seen once. Sequenced here: PBMCs from the stem cell graft donor, sampled from the stem cell graft. The receptor set was obtained from a human donor who donated a stem cell graft to a child with aplastic anemia.

This clonotype was detected ten times or more. The chain joins TRBV9 to TRBJ2-7, with 7 nucleotides matching TRBD1. J gave up 0 bases and V 5 bases, and 5 bases lay outside the gene matches. Germline-derived CDR1 and CDR2 are SGDLS and YYNGEE. The CDR3 loop spans 14 amino acids. CDR3 in amino acids: CASSGTVDSYEQYF. The DNA of the CDR3 is TGTGCCAGCAGTGGGACAGTTGACTCCTACGAGCAGTACTTC.

The V and J genes are TRBV9 and TRBJ2-3; D might be TRBD2 (6 bases). The germline V and J ends were trimmed by 2 bases and 1 base, with 14 bases remaining between them. Looked up from germline, CDR1 is SGDLS and CDR2 is YYNGEE. This CDR3 comprises 16 residues. Here the CDR3 reads CASSVLTSAGTDTQYF. The CDR3 DNA reads as TGTGCCAGCAGCGTCCTGACTAGTGCCGGCACAGATACGCAGTATTTT.

The V call is TRBV11-2, the J call TRBJ2-3, with 8 bases fitting TRBD1. Germline V CDR1 and CDR2: SGHAT, FQNNGV. Germline trimming cut 1 base from V and 6 bases from J; bases unmatched to any gene: 15. CDR3 length equals 18 residues. Written as DNA, the CDR3 is TGTGCCAGCAGCTTAGTCGGTCAGGGGGCCCGGCTTGGGGATACGCAGTATTTT. Encoded protein: CASSLVGQGARLGDTQYF.

The chain has TRBV27 and TRBJ2-7, with 8 bases matching TRBD2. This CDR3 has 14 amino acids. Germline CDR1 MNHEY, CDR2 SMNVEV (reference sequence). V shed 7 bases and J 2 bases; nucleotides not matched to a gene: 7. Here the CDR3 reads CASTRSGSTYEQYF. The CDR3 region has the DNA TGTGCCAGCACCCGCAGCGGGAGTACCTACGAGCAGTACTTC.

The CDR3 spells CATQTARKNTEAFF. The CDR3 DNA reads TGTGCCACCCAGACAGCAAGGAAGAACACTGAAGCTTTCTTT. The chain joins TRBV6-1 to TRBJ1-1, with D tentatively TRBD1 (5 bases). This CDR3 has 14 residues. The V end lost 10 bases, the J end lost 1 base, and 16 bases lay between the germline ends. Per the germline V gene, CDR1 is MNHNS and CDR2 is SASEGT.

The chain has TRBV4-3 and TRBJ2-7; no reliable D call. The CDR3 loop spans 14 amino acids. Germline CDR1 reads LGHNA; CDR2 reads YSLEER. Trimming stripped 1 base from V and 2 bases from J, with 9 bases between. Written as DNA, the CDR3 is TGCGCCAGCAGCCAAGGTCCCTATACCTACGAGCAGTACTTC. Its protein product is CASSQGPYTYEQYF.

The chain combines TRBV7-9 with TRBJ1-1; D is uncertain. Germline V gene lookup returns CDR1 SEHNR and CDR2 FQNEAQ (reference sequence). Between the trimmed V and J ends, which lost 5 bases and 8 bases, there was a span of 9 bases. The CDR3 is 11 residues long. Written as DNA, the CDR3 is TGTGCCAGCAGCCCTCAAAGAGAAGCTTTCTTT. It encodes CASSPQREAFF. Full variable domain (remainder filled in from reference TRBV7-9 and TRBJ1-1): DTGVSQNPRHKITKRGQNVTFRCDPISEHNRLYWYRQTLGQGPEFLTYFQNEAQLEKSRLLSDRFSAERPKGSFSTLEIQRTEQGDSAMYLCASSPQREAFFGQGTRLTVV.

The V gene is TRBV29-1, the J gene TRBJ1-1, with D uncertain. CDR1 is SQVTM, CDR2 ANQGSEA, per germline. The CDR3 consists of 12 residues. Trimming left V 0 bases short and J 4 bases short, with 6 bases between. The CDR3 nucleotides read TGCAGCGTTGAAGACAGGTTCACTGAAGCTTTCTTT. This encodes CSVEDRFTEAFF. The entire variable domain, with the rest obtained from reference TRBV29-1 and TRBJ1-1, is as follows: SAVISQKPSRDICQRGTSLTIQCQVDSQVTMMFWYRQQPGQSLTLIATANQGSEATYESGFVIDKFPISRPNLTFSTLTVSNMSPEDSSIYLCSVEDRFTEAFFGQGTRLTVV.

The chain joins TRBV12-3 or TRBV12-4 to TRBJ2-6, with TRBD1 matching over 7 bases. Trimming cost V 6 bases and J 4 bases; bases outside gene matches: 9. The CDR3 has 16 amino acids. Here the CDR3 DNA reads TGTGCCAGCAGCCGCGACAGGGCGGTAGGGGCCAACGTCCTGACTTTC. This codes for CASSRDRAVGANVLTF.

The V call is TRBV11-3, the J call TRBJ2-6; D may be TRBD2 (6 bases). The CDR3 has 15 residues. Germline V gene data show CDR1 as SGHNT and CDR2 as YENEEA. The V and J ends lost 1 base and 2 bases respectively, with 6 bases between them. This CDR3 is CASSLGEAGANVLTF. CDR3 bases: TGTGCCAGCAGCTTAGGGGAGGCTGGGGCCAACGTCCTGACTTTC.

This clonotype was counted a few times. The J gene is TRBJ2-2, the V gene TRBV7-2; D is unresolved. Germline CDR1 reads SGHTA; CDR2 reads FQGNSA. V gave up 6 bases and J gave up 1 base, with 9 bases separating them. This CDR3 region has 14 residues. CDR3 DNA: TGTGCCAGCAGTGGTTATTTGAACACCGGGGAGCTGTTTTTT. Amino acids: CASSGYLNTGELFF.

This chain links TRBV5-8 with TRBJ1-5; no clear D gene. Germline CDR1 reads SGHTS; CDR2 reads YDEGEE. There are 13 residues in the CDR3. The germline V and J ends were trimmed by 2 bases and 6 bases, with 9 bases remaining between them. The CDR3 region has the DNA TGTGCCAGCAGCTTCTACCTGAGTCAGCCCCAGCATTTT. Amino acids: CASSFYLSQPQHF. Together with reference TRBV5-8 and TRBJ1-5, the CDR3 gives the full variable domain: EAGVTQSPTHLIKTRGQQATLRCSPISGHTSVYWYQQALGLGLQFLLWYDEGEERNRGNFPPRFSGRQFPNYSSELNVNALELEDSALYLCASSFYLSQPQHFGDGTRLSIL.

This clonotype was seen a handful of times. This chain links TRBV19 with TRBJ2-3, with 7 bases identical to TRBD2. The trim removed 1 base at V and 5 bases at J, leaving 6 bases unmatched. CDR1 LNHDA and CDR2 SQIVND come from the germline V gene (reference sequence). This CDR3 contains 15 residues. The chain's CDR3 is CASSIGGSRGDTQYF. The DNA for the CDR3 is TGTGCCAGTAGTATAGGCGGGAGCAGAGGAGATACGCAGTATTTT.

J is TRBJ2-1 and V is TRBV5-5; 8 nucleotides match TRBD2. The CDR3 is 14 residues long. The V gene end was trimmed by 2 bases and the J gene end by 10 bases; junction bases not matched to a gene: 8. CDR1 SGHKS and CDR2 YYEKEE come from the germline V gene (reference sequence). CDR3 amino acids: CASSFVSGKGEQFF. CDR3 bases: TGTGCCAGCAGCTTTGTTAGCGGGAAGGGAGAGCAGTTCTTC.

This clonotype has more than one count but fewer than ten. The V call is TRBV20-1, the J call TRBJ1-1; D call uncertain. The CDR3 sequence is 13 residues long. Germline CDR1 is DFQATT and CDR2 is SNEGSKA (reference sequence). Trimming stripped 3 bases from V and 1 base from J, with 9 bases between. CDR3 bases: TGCAGTGCTAGGCGCCACTCGAACACTGAAGCTTTCTTT. The encoded protein is CSARRHSNTEAFF.

V is TRBV30 and J is TRBJ2-1; 8 nucleotides line up with TRBD1. CDR3 length: 17 amino acids. Unmatched junction bases numbered 13, after V lost 2 bases and J lost 4 bases. The germline V gene has CDR1 GTSNPN and CDR2 SVGIG (reference sequence). The CDR3 DNA follows: TGTGCCTGGAGTCTGCCCCTCGGGACAGGAGTTTACAATGAGCAGTTCTTC. The encoded protein is CAWSLPLGTGVYNEQFF.

The chain uses TRBV5-1 and TRBJ1-1; D not resolved. Germline lookup yields CDR1 SGHRS and CDR2 YFSETQ. V lost 5 bases to trimming and J lost 3 bases, with 14 bases between them. The CDR3 contains 14 residues. CDR3 nucleotide sequence: TGCGCCAGCAGTAGGGAAGCCCTGGACACTGAAGCTTTCTTT. Translating gives CASSREALDTEAFF.

The chain links TRBV20-1 to TRBJ2-7, with 10 bases lining up with TRBD2. The CDR3 consists of 17 residues. The J segment lost 0 bases and the V segment lost 3 bases, leaving 11 bases of the junction unmatched. CDR1 and CDR2 from the germline V gene are DFQATT and SNEGSKA (reference sequence). The CDR3 is CSASALLGLADSYEQYF. In DNA, the CDR3 is TGCAGTGCTAGCGCTCTACTCGGACTAGCGGACTCCTACGAGCAGTACTTC.

This clonotype appeared a few times. This rearrangement joins TRBV7-2 to TRBJ1-3; D call uncertain. The CDR3 has 15 amino acids. With 3 bases removed from V and 3 bases from J, the gap between germline ends came to 12 bases. The V gene's germline CDR1 is SGHTA and CDR2 FQGNSA. The CDR3 DNA is TGTGCCAGCAGCTTCGGACCCTTTAGTGGAAACACCATATATTTT. Residues: CASSFGPFSGNTIYF.

The genes are TRBV3-1 and TRBJ2-7; D call uncertain. The germline V gene encodes CDR1 LGHDT and CDR2 YNNKEL (reference sequence). The CDR3 runs 14 residues. V was clipped by 1 base and J by 3 bases, with 10 bases between them. Written as DNA, the CDR3 is TGTGCCAGCAGCCAAGCCCGAAGAGACTACGAGCAGTACTTC. Its translation is CASSQARRDYEQYF.

There are many counts of this clonotype. The V call is TRBV6-5, the J call TRBJ2-1; D remains ambiguous. CDR1 and CDR2 (germline): MNHEY, SVGAGI. This CDR3 is built from 13 residues. Trimming shortened V by 0 bases and J by 10 bases, and 10 bases separated the two germline ends. The CDR3 protein is CASSYSSLGEQFF. CDR3 DNA sequence: TGTGCCAGCAGTTACTCGAGTTTGGGGGAGCAGTTCTTC.